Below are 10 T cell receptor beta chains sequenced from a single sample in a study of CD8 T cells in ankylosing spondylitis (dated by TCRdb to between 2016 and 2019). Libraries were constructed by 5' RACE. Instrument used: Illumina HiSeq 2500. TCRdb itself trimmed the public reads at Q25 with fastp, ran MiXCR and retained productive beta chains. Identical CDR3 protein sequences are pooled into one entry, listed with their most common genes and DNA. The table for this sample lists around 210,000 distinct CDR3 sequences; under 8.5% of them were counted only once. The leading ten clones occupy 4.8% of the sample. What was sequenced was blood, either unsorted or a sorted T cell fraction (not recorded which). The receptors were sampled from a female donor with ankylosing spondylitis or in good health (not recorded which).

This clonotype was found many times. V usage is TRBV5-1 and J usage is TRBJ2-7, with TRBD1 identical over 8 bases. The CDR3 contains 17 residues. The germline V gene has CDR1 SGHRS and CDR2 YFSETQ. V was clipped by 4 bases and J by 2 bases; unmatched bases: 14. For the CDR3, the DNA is TGCGCCAGCAGCCTTCGAGGCGGGACAGGAGGAACCTACGAGCAGTACTTC. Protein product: CASSLRGGTGGTYEQYF.

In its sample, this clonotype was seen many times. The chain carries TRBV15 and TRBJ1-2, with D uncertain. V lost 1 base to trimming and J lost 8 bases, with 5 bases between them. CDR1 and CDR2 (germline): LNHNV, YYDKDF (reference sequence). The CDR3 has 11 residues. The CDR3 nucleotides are TGTGCCACCAGCAGAGGACGGGGCTACACCTTC. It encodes CATSRGRGYTF.

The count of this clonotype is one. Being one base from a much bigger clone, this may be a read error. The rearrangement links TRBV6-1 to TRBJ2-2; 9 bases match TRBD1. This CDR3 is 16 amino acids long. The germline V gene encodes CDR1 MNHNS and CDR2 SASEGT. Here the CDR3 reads CASSRLRDREGGALFF. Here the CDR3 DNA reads TGTGCCAGCAGCCGACTTCGGGACAGGGAAGGCGGGGCGCTGTTTTTT.

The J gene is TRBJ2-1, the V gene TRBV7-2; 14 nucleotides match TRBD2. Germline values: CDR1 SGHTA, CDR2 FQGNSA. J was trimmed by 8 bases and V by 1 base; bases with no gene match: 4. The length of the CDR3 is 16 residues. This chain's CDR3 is CASSLEGTSGSYEQFF. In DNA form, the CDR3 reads TGTGCCAGCAGCTTAGAGGGGACTAGCGGGAGCTATGAGCAGTTCTTC.

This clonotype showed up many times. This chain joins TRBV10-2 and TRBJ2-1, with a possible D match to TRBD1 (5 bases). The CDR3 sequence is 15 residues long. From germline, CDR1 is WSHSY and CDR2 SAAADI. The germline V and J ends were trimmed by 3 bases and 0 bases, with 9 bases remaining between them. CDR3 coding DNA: TGCGCCAGCAGTGAACAGGTGGGCTCCTACAATGAGCAGTTCTTC. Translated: CASSEQVGSYNEQFF.

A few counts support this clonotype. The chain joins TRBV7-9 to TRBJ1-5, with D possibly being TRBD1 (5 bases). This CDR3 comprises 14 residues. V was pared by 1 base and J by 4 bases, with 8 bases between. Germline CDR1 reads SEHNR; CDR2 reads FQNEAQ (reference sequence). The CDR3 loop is CASSLGGWNQPQHF. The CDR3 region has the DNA TGTGCCAGCAGCTTAGGGGGGTGGAATCAGCCCCAGCATTTT.

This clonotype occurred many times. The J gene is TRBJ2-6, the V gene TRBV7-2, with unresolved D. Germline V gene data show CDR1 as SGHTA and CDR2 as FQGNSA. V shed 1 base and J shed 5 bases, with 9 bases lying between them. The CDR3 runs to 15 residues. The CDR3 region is CASSLEGSWANVLTF. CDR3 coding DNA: TGTGCCAGCAGCTTAGAGGGCTCGTGGGCCAACGTCCTGACTTTC.

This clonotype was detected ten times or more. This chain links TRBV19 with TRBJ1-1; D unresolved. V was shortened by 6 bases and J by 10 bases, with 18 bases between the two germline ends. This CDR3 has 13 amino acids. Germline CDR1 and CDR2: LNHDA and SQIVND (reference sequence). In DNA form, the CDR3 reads TGTGCCAGTAGCCCTTTGGCCAGTCTCGGAGCTTTCTTT. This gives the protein CASSPLASLGAFF.

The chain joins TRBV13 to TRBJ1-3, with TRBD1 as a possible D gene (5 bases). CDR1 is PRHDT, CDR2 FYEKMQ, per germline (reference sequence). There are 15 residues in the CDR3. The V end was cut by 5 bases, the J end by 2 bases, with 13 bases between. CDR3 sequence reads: CASSQVGTAGNTIYF. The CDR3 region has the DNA TGTGCCAGCAGCCAGGTTGGGACGGCTGGAAACACCATATATTTT.

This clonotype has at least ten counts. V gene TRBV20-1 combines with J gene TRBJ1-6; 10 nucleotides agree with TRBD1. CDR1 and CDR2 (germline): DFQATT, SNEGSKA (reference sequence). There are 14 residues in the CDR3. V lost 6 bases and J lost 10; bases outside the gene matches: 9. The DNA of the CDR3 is TGCAGTGCCTCCCGACAGGGGGCAGGGTCACCCCTCCACTTT. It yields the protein CSASRQGAGSPLHF.